A single sample gave rise to the 3 T cell receptor beta chains below, sequenced in a study of blood T cell repertoires in COVID-19 (dated by TCRdb to 2020 to 2021). The library came from the immunoSEQ multiplex PCR assay. Here the immuneACCESS table is served through TCRdb, limited to in-frame sequences with V and J called. Missing clones are a known gap in these copies; in checked studies unresolved V genes cover under half, and the rest lacks a known reason. This sample comprises roughly 180,000 clones, 81% of them detected only once. Jointly, the top ten make up about 5.7% of the sample. The specimen was PBMCs or T cells enriched from blood (not recorded which). The receptors originated from a woman in her forties with acute COVID-19.

The chain employs TRBV19 and TRBJ1-5; 7 bases align to TRBD1. V lost 7 bases and J lost 1; bases outside the gene matches: 7. The CDR3 is made up of 15 amino acids. From germline, CDR1 is LNHDA and CDR2 SQIVND (reference sequence). The CDR3 bases are TGTGCCAGTAAGTATGGGGACAGCAGCAATCAGCCCCAGCATTTT. Its translation: CASKYGDSSNQPQHF.

The chain employs TRBV29-1 and TRBJ1-2; 9 bases match TRBD1. CDR1 SQVTM and CDR2 ANQGSEA come from the germline V gene. V lost 7 bases and J lost 7; bases outside the gene matches: 10. The CDR3 is 13 amino acids. CDR3 sequence: CSGTVGQGSGYTF. Written as DNA, the CDR3 is TGCAGCGGTACCGTTGGACAGGGGAGTGGCTACACCTTC.

The rearrangement joins TRBV5-6 to TRBJ1-1, with TRBD1 identical over 12 bases. Germline assignment: CDR1 SGHDT and CDR2 YYEEEE. After removal of 4 bases from V and 2 bases from J, the junction contained 12 bases not matched to a gene. This CDR3 has 18 residues. CDR3 bases: TGTGCCAGCAGCGAGGAGGGACAGGGGGCGCTTCAAAACACTGAAGCTTTCTTT. Translating gives CASSEEGQGALQNTEAFF. The full variable domain, with the rest looked up from reference TRBV5-6 and TRBJ1-1, is DAGVTQSPTHLIKTRGQQVTLRCSPKSGHDTVSWYQQALGQGPQFIFQYYEEEERQRGNFPDRFSGHQFPNYSSELNVNALLLGDSALYLCASSEEGQGALQNTEAFFGQGTRLTVV.